A selection of T cell receptor beta chains follows, all from one sample in a study of Ad26.COV2.S vaccination and SARS-CoV-2 variants. The table came from immunoSEQ multiplex PCR; TCRdb's copy has only in-frame clones and leaves some out. In the table there are about 370,000 clones, about 85% of which are singletons. Sample: peripheral blood, taken in a trial of Ad26.COV2.S vaccine versus placebo. The receptors were gathered from a person between 18 and 65 years old who received the Ad26.COV2.S COVID-19 vaccine or a placebo. CDR3s leave out the opening cysteine and the closing phenylalanine or tryptophan. The D gene is left open where the match is weak.

TRBV4-3	TRBJ1-2	.	ASSPTSRANYGYT
TRBV10-3	TRBJ2-3	TRBD2	AISGSGVITDTQY
TRBV10-1	TRBJ1-2	TRBD1	ASSSGTGGYGYT
TRBV5-5	TRBJ2-3	TRBD2	ASTGLAGYTDTQY
TRBV9	TRBJ2-7	.	ASSQDMGSYEQY
TRBV4-2	TRBJ1-6	.	ASSQEASQGDNSPLH
TRBV6-6	TRBJ1-4	.	ASSLRALNEKLF
TRBV11-1	TRBJ2-5	TRBD1	ASSPRDRGIQETQY
TRBV6-5	TRBJ2-1	.	AGPGVSYNEQF
TRBV10-3	TRBJ2-3	.	AISDSTDTQY
TRBV30	TRBJ1-5	.	AWSEFDQPQH
TRBV4-1	TRBJ2-3	TRBD2	ASSQEGLAGGSDTQY
TRBV7-7	TRBJ1-4	.	ASSLARDFKEKLF
TRBV5-1	TRBJ2-2	.	ASSLDREYTGELF
TRBV5-1	TRBJ1-1	TRBD1	ASSEAAGGQSEAF
TRBV5-4	TRBJ2-5	.	ASSFETIETQY
TRBV4-1	TRBJ1-3	.	ASSQPGRGNTIY
TRBV7-2	TRBJ2-7	.	ASSSPGTLNEQY
TRBV24-1	TRBJ2-3	.	ATSDWGTTDTQY
TRBV5-1	TRBJ2-5	TRBD2	ASSSGGAQETQY
TRBV2	TRBJ2-1	.	ASSVLRLQTSYNEQF
TRBV7-8	TRBJ2-5	TRBD1	ASSYDRVQKTQY
TRBV7-2	TRBJ1-5	.	ASSLVWVGQPQH
TRBV6-5	TRBJ2-7	TRBD1	ASNSRGTGVDEQY
TRBV3-1/TRBV3-2	TRBJ1-2	.	ASSPAGRTNYGYT
TRBV11-3	TRBJ2-1	.	ASSLTGSGEQF
TRBV19	TRBJ2-2	.	ASMETLLTGELF
TRBV25-1	TRBJ1-2	.	ASSEYFRGDTMGYT
TRBV7-9	TRBJ2-7	.	ASASLAGAYEQY
TRBV4-1	TRBJ1-4	.	ASSQGKPWANEKLF
TRBV12-3/TRBV12-4	TRBJ1-1	.	ASSRQLNTEAF
TRBV27	TRBJ2-1	.	ASRQSSYNEQF
TRBV7-2	TRBJ2-3	TRBD1	ASSLRQGASGDTQY
TRBV4-3	TRBJ1-1	.	ASSQESSITEAF
TRBV10-1	TRBJ2-3	TRBD2	ASRSGGVPDTQY
TRBV18	TRBJ2-7	.	ASSPYGTYEQY
TRBV7-8	TRBJ1-4	.	ASGIATNEKLF
TRBV7-2	TRBJ2-7	.	ASSLGSGPYEQY
TRBV6-5	TRBJ2-7	.	ASRADSSYEQY
TRBV11-2	TRBJ2-2	TRBD2	ASSNVLDGGVTGELF
TRBV9	TRBJ2-7	TRBD1	ASSVERTGVSEQY
TRBV5-1	TRBJ1-1	.	ASRVGGGTEAF
TRBV6-5	TRBJ1-5	.	ATWRGINSNQPQH
TRBV6-6	TRBJ1-4	.	ANQRTRIEKLF
TRBV21-1	TRBJ2-3	.	ASSKVYGSGGAADTQY
TRBV6-2/TRBV6-3	TRBJ2-3	TRBD2	ASSSKLAGGTDTQY
TRBV3-1/TRBV3-2	TRBJ1-1	.	ASSQDGGSTEAF
TRBV15	TRBJ1-2	TRBD1	ATSRDRGHSNYGYT
TRBV6-6	TRBJ1-1	TRBD1	ASTLGTGSTEAF
TRBV7-2	TRBJ2-3	TRBD2	ASKTSGGPTDTQY
TRBV3-1/TRBV3-2	TRBJ2-7	.	ASSRSGEYEQY